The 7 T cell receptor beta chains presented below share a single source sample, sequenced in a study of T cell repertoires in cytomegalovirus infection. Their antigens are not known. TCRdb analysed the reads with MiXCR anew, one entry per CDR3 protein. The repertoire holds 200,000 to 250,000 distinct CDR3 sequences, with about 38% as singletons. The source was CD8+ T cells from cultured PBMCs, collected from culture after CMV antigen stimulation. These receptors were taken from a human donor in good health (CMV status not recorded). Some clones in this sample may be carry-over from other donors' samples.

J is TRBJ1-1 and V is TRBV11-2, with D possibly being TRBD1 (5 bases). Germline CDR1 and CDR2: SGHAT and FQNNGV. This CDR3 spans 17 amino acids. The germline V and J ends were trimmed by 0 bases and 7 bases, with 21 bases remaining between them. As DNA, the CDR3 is TGTGCCAGCAGCTTAGAGGGGGATTCGGCGAAGGGTAATGAAGCTTTCTTT. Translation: CASSLEGDSAKGNEAFF.

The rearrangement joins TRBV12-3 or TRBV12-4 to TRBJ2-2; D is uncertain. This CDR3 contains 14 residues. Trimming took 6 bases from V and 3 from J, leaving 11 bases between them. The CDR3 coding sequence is TGTGCCAGCAGCCCATACAGAGACACCGGGGAGCTGTTTTTT. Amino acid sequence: CASSPYRDTGELFF.

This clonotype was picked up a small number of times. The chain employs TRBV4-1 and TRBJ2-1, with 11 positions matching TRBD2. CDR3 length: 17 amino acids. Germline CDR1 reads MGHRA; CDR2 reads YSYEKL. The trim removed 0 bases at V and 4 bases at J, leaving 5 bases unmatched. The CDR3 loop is CASSQDWGLAEYNEQFF. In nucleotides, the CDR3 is TGCGCCAGCAGCCAAGACTGGGGACTAGCGGAGTACAATGAGCAGTTCTTC.

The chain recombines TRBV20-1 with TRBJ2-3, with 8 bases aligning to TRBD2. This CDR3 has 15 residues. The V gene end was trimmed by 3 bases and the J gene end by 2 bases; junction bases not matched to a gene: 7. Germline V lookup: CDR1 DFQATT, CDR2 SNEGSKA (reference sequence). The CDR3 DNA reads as TGCAGTGCTAGCGCACTAGCGGCTTACACAGATACGCAGTATTTT. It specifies CSASALAAYTDTQYF.

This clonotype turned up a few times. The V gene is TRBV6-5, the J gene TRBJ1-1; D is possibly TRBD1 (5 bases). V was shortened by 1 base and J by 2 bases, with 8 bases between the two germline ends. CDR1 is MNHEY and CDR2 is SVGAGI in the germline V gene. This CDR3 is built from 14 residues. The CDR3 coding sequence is TGTGCCAGCAGTTACTACAGGACAAACACTGAAGCTTTCTTT. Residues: CASSYYRTNTEAFF.

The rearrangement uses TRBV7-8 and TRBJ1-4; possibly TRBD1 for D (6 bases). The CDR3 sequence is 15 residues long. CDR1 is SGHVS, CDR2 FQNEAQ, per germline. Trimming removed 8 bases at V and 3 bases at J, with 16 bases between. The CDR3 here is CASGTTQAANEKLFF. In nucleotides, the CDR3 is TGTGCCAGCGGGACAACGCAGGCAGCTAATGAAAAACTGTTTTTT. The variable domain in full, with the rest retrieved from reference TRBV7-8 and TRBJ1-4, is GAGVSQSPRYKVAKRGQDVALRCDPISGHVSLFWYQQALGQGPEFLTYFQNEAQLDKSGLPSDRFFAERPEGSVSTLKIQRTQQEDSAVYLCASGTTQAANEKLFFGSGTQLSVL.

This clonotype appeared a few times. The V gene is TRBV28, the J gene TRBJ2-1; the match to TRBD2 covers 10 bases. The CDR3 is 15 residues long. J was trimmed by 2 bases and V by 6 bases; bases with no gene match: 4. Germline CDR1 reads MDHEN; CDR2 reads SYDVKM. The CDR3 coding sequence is TGTGCCAGCAGCCCTACTAGCGGGACCTACAATGAGCAGTTCTTC. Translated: CASSPTSGTYNEQFF. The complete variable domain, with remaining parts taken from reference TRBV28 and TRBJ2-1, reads DVKVTQSSRYLVKRTGEKVFLECVQDMDHENMFWYRQDPGLGLRLIYFSYDVKMKEKGDIPEGYSVSREKKERFSLILESASTNQTSMYLCASSPTSGTYNEQFFGPGTRLTVL.